The T cell receptor (beta chain) described here comes from a study of T cells in Graves' hyperthyroidism and ophthalmopathy. Overall study results and limits: Stable hyperthyroidism and ophthalmopathy were separated using 13 V-J signatures. Most clonotypes expanded in thyroid above 0.001 were likewise present in blood.

There were TCR beta CDR3 regions amplified from RNA transcripts. The HTBI set primed first-round TCR CDR3 RT-PCR. Using its own MiXCR run on the multiplex PCR reads, TCRdb lists one record per CDR3 protein. The table includes around 580,000 distinct CDR3 sequences, about 45% detected once. As concerns this clonotype: Its antigen is undetermined.

This CDR3 has 15 amino acids. Germline loops: CDR1 MRHNA, CDR2 SNTAGT. Germline trimming cut 2 bases from V and 7 bases from J; bases unmatched to any gene: 10. Patients aged 18 to 65 had newly diagnosed hyperthyroidism lasting under 2 months. Investigators excluded patients with uncontrolled infection, other autoimmune disease, pregnancy or lactation. V usage is TRBV6-4 and J usage is TRBJ1-2; TRBD1 aligns across 7 bases. Sequenced material: peripheral blood or thyroid tissue (not recorded which). The TCR was taken from a woman younger than 35 with Graves' hyperthyroidism. Here the CDR3 reads CASSDGDSSLSGYTF. In DNA, the CDR3 is TGTGCCAGCAGTGACGGGGACAGTTCCCTTAGTGGCTACACCTTC.